This TCR beta chain is drawn from a study of blood T cell repertoires in COVID-19 (dated by TCRdb to the early 2020s). Describing the broader study: Samples from collaborators originated in the United States, Italy and Spain and spanned both the acute and convalescent phases of COVID-19. The prospective study material was composed of cDNA or gDNA derived from T cells, B-cell-depleted T cells, or PBMCs. The dataset comprised deeply sampled blood TCRbeta repertoires from subjects exposed to, actively infected with, or recovered from COVID-19. The repertoires were released in a freely available public database meant as a resource for research on the immune response to SARS-CoV-2. Samples were obtained from the ongoing ImmuneRACE study (first 160 participants) and from about 1,300 subjects provided by 6 global collaborators. Nearly every sample came with metadata listing a de-identified subject ID, COVID-19 status, age in years and sex. HLA class I and class II types, where available, came from metadata supplied by the sample provider rather than from assay-based typing.

TCRbeta CDR3 regions were amplified from genomic DNA using the immunoSEQ Assay, a bias-controlled multiplex PCR. Regarding the original processing steps: The number of nucleated cells in each sample was estimated from the amplification of reference gene primers within the assay. To quantify the absolute abundance of each unique TCRbeta CDR3 rearrangement, sequence reads were collapsed and filtered. For each sample, productive Simpson clonality was calculated as the square root of Simpson's diversity index over productive rearrangements. TCRdb took over this immuneACCESS table, retaining in-frame rearrangements with V and J assigned. Such tables are incomplete; in checked studies, under half of the missing clones stem from an unresolved V gene, and the remainder is unexplained. V and J calls and clone size are given by that table; D and trimming were obtained from the DNA. Across this sample there are more than 300,000 clones, with 88% seen only once. The top ten constitute about 1.2% of the sample.

About this clone itself: Its antigen target is currently unknown. Base qualities are not provided; no much larger clone lies one nucleotide away.

At the junction V is shortened by 0 bases and J by 1 base; bases outside the gene matches: 5. Inclusive of the bounding cysteine and phenylalanine, the CDR3 is 16 residues long. The DNA shown is the 48-base CDR3, in frame from base 1. The germline V gene yields SGHTA for CDR1 and FQGNSA for CDR2. Enrolling through a virtual design, the prospective study's participants ranged in age from roughly 18 to 100 years and lived across 24 United States geographic areas. In the prospective study, participants were assigned to cohorts based on the clinical history participants reported in a screening survey and a study questionnaire. ImmuneRACE Cohort 3 recovered participants were defined by two consecutive negative NP/OP PCR tests, healthcare professional clearance, or symptom resolution. Each participant in the prospective study had whole blood, serum and a nasopharyngeal or oropharyngeal swab collected by mobile phlebotomists. Over a roughly two-month period, participants in the prospective study had the option of providing additional blood draws and questionnaires. Before DNA extraction, blood samples from the prospective study were shipped at room temperature or frozen.

Overall study results and their limits: Clinical and demographic metadata were provided uncurated, with the amount varying by source and participant.

This clonotype was obtained from a woman between 18 and 30 years old who had recovered from COVID-19. In this chain, TRBV7-2 is recombined with TRBJ2-5, with 7 junctional bases fitting TRBD1. Sequencing was performed on PBMCs or T cells enriched from blood (not recorded which). The sequenced DNA is TGTGCCAGCAGCTTAGCGTTGGGACAGAGCCAAGAGACCCAGTACTTC. Its product reads: CASSLALGQSQETQYF. The full variable domain, with segments outside the CDR3 supplied by the reference TRBV7-2 and TRBJ2-5 proteins, appears as GAGVSQSPSNKVTEKGKDVELRCDPISGHTALYWYRQSLGQGLEFLIYFQGNSAPDKSGLPSDRFSAERTGGSVSTLTIQRTQQEDSAVYLCASSLALGQSQETQYFGPGTRLLVL.